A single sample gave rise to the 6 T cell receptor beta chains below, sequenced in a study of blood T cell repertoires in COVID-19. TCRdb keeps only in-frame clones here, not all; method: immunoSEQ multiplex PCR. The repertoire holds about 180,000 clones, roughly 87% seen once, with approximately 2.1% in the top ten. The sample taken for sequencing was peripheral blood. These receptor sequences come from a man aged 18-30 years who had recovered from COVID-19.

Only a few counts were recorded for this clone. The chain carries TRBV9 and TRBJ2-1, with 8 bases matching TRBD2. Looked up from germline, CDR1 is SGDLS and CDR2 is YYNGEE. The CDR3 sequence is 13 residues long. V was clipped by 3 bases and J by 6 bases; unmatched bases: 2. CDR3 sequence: CASSAGTSNEQFF. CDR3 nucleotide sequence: TGTGCCAGCAGCGCCGGGACTAGCAATGAGCAGTTCTTC.

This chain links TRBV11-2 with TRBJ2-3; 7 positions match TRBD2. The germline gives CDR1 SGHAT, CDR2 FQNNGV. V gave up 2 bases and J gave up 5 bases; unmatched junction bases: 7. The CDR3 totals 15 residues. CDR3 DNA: TGTGCCAGCAGCTTACAAAGCGGGATCGGAGATACGCAGTATTTT. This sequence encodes CASSLQSGIGDTQYF.

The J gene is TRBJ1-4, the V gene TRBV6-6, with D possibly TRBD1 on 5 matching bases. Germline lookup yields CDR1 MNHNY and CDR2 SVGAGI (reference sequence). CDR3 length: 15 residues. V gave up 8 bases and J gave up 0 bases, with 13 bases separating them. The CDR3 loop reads CASAQGLATNEKLFF. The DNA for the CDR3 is TGTGCCAGCGCTCAGGGTCTTGCAACTAATGAAAAACTGTTTTTT.

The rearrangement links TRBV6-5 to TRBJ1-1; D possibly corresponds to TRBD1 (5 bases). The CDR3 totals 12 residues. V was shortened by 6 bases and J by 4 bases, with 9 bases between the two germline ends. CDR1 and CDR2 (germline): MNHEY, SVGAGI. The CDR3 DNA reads TGTGCCAGCAGCAGGGAATCCACTGAAGCTTTCTTT. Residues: CASSRESTEAFF.

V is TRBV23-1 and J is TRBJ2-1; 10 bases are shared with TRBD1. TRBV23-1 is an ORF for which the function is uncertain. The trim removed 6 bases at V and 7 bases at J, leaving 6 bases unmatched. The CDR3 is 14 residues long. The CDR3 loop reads CASRDRGNRNEQFF. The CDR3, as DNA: TGCGCCAGCAGGGACAGGGGGAATAGGAATGAGCAGTTCTTC.

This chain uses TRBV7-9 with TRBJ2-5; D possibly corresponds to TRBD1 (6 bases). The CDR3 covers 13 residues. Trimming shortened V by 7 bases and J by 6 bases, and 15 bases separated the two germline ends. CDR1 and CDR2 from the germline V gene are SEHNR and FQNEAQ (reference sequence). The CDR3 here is CASTSQGLQTQYF. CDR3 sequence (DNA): TGTGCCAGCACTTCCCAGGGGTTGCAGACCCAGTACTTC. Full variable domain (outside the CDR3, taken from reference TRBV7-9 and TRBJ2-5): DTGVSQNPRHKITKRGQNVTFRCDPISEHNRLYWYRQTLGQGPEFLTYFQNEAQLEKSRLLSDRFSAERPKGSFSTLEIQRTEQGDSAMYLCASTSQGLQTQYFGPGTRLLVL.